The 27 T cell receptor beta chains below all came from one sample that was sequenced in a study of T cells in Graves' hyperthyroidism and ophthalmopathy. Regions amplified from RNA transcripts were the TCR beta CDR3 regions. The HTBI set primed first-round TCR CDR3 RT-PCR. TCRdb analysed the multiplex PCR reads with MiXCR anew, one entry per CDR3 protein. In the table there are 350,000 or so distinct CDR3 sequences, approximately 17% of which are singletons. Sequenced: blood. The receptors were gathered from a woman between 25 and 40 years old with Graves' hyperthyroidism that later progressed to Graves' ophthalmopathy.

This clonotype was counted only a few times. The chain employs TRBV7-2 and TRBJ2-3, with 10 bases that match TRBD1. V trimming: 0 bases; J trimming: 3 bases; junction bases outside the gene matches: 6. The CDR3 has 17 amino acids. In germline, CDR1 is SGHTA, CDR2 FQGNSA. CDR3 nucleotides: TGTGCCAGCAGCTTAGCGCCGTGGGACAGGGGAACAGATACGCAGTATTTT. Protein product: CASSLAPWDRGTDTQYF.

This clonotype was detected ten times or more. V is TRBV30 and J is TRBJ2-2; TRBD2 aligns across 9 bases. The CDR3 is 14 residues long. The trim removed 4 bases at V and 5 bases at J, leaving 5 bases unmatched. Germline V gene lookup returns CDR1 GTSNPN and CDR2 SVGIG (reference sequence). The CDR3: CAWNGLAITGELFF. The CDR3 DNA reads TGTGCCTGGAACGGACTAGCGATAACCGGGGAGCTGTTTTTT. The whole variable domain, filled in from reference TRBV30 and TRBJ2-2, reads SQTIHQWPATLVQPVGSPLSLECTVEGTSNPNLYWYRQAAGRGLQLLFYSVGIGQISSEVPQNLSASRPQDRQFILSSKKLLLSDSGFYLCAWNGLAITGELFFGEGSRLTVL.

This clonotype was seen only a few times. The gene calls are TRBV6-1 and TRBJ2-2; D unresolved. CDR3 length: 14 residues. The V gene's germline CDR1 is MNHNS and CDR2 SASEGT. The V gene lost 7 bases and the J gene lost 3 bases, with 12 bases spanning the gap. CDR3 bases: TGTGCCAGCAAGCCAGGTCGATACACCGGGGAGCTGTTTTTT. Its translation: CASKPGRYTGELFF.

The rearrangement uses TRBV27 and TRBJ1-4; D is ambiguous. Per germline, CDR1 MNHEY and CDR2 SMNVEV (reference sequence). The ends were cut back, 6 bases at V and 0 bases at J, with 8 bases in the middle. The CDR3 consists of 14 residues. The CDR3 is CASRHSATNEKLFF. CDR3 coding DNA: TGTGCCAGCAGACACAGCGCAACTAATGAAAAACTGTTTTTT.

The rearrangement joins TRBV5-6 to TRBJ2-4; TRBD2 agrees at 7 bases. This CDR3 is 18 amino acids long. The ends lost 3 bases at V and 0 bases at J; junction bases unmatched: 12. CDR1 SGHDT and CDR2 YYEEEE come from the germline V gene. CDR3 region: CASSSKGNGGIAKNIQYF. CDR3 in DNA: TGTGCCAGCAGCTCGAAAGGGAACGGGGGGATAGCCAAAAACATTCAGTACTTC.

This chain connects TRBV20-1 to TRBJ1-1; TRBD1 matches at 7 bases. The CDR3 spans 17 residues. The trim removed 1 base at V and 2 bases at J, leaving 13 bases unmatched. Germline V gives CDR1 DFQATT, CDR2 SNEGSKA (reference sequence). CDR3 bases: TGCAGTGCTAGAGCCCCCGAGGCAGGGGGTATTAACACTGAAGCTTTCTTT. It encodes CSARAPEAGGINTEAFF.

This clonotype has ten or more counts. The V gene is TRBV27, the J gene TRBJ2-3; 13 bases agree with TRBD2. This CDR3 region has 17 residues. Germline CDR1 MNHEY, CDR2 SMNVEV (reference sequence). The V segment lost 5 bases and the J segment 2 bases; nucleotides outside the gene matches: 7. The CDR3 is CASSTPTSGGATDTQYF. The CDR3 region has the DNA TGTGCCAGCAGTACCCCTACTAGCGGGGGGGCCACAGATACGCAGTATTTT.

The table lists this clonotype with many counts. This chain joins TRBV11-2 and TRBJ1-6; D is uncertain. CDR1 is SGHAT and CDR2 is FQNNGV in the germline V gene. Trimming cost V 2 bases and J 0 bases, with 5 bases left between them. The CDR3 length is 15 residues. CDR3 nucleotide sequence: TGTGCCAGCAGCTTACCAAGCTCCTATAATTCACCCCTCCACTTT. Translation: CASSLPSSYNSPLHF.

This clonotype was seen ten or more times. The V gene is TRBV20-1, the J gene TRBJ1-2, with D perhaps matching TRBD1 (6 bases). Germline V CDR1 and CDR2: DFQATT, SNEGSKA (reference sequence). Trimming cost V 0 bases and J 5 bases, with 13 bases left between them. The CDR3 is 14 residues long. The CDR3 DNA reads TGCAGTGCTAGAGATCACGGGGGCGGATATGGCTACACCTTC. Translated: CSARDHGGGYGYTF.

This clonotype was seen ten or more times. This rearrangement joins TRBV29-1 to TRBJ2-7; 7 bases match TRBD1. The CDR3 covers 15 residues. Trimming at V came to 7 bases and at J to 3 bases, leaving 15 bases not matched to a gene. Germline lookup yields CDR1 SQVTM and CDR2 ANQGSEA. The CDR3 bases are TGCAGCGCCGTACCCACCGGGACAGAGAACTACGAGCAGTACTTC. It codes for CSAVPTGTENYEQYF.

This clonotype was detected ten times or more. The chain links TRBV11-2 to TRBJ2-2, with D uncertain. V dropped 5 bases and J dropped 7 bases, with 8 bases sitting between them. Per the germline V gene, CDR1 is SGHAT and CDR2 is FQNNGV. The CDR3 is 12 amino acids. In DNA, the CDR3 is TGTGCCAGCAGCGGTGGCGTCGGGGAGCTGTTTTTT. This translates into CASSGGVGELFF.

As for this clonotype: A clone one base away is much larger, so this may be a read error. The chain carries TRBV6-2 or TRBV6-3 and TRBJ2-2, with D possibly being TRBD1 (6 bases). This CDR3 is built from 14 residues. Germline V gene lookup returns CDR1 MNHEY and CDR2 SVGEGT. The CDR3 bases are TGTGCCCGCAGGGGCAGGAGTCTCACCGGGGAGCTGTTTTTT. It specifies CARRGRSLTGELFF.

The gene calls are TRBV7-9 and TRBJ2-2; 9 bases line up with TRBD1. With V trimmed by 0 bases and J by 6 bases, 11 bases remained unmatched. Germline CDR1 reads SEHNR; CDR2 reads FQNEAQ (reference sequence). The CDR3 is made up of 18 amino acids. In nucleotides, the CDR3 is TGTGCCAGCAGCTTAGCCCGGTTAACAGGGGGCGTTTCCGGGGAGCTGTTTTTT. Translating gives CASSLARLTGGVSGELFF. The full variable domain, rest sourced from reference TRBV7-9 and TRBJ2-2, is DTGVSQNPRHKITKRGQNVTFRCDPISEHNRLYWYRQTLGQGPEFLTYFQNEAQLEKSRLLSDRFSAERPKGSFSTLEIQRTEQGDSAMYLCASSLARLTGGVSGELFFGEGSRLTVL.

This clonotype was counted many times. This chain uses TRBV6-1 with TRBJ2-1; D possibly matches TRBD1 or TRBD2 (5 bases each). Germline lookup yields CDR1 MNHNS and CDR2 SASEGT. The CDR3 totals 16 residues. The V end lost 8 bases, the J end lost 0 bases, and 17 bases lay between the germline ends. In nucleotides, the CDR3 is TGTGCCAGCCGAGGAGTGAGGGGCGTCTCCTACAATGAGCAGTTCTTC. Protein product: CASRGVRGVSYNEQFF.

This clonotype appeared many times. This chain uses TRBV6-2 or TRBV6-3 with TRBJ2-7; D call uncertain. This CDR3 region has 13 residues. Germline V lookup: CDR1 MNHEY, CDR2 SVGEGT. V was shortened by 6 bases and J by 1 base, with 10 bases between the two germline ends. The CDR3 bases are TGTGCCAGCAGACCGACCCGATCCTACGAGCAGTACTTC. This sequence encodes CASRPTRSYEQYF.

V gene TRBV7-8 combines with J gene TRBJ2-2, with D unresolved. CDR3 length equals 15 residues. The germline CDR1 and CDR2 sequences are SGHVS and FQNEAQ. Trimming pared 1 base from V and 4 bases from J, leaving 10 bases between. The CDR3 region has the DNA TGTGCCAGCAGCTTAGGTCGGGTAACCACCGGGGAGCTGTTTTTT. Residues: CASSLGRVTTGELFF. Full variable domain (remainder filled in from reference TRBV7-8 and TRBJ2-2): GAGVSQSPRYKVAKRGQDVALRCDPISGHVSLFWYQQALGQGPEFLTYFQNEAQLDKSGLPSDRFFAERPEGSVSTLKIQRTQQEDSAVYLCASSLGRVTTGELFFGEGSRLTVL.

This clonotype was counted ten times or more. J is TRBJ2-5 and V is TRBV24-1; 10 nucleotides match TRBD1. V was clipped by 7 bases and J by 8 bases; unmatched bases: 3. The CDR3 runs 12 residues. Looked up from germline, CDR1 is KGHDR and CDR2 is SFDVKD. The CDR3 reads CATSGQGETQYF. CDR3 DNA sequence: TGTGCCACCAGCGGACAGGGGGAAACCCAGTACTTC.

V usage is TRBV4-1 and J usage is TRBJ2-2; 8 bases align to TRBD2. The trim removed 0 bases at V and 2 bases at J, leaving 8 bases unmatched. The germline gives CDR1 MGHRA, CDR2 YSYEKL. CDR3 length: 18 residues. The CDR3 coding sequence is TGCGCCAGCAGCCAAGAGAATAGCGGGGATTATAACACCGGGGAGCTGTTTTTT. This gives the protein CASSQENSGDYNTGELFF.

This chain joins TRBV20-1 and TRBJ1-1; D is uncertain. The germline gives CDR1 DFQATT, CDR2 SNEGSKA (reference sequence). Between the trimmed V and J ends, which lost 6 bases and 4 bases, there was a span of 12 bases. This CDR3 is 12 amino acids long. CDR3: CSARKRLTEAFF. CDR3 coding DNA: TGCAGTGCCCGTAAAAGGCTCACTGAAGCTTTCTTT.

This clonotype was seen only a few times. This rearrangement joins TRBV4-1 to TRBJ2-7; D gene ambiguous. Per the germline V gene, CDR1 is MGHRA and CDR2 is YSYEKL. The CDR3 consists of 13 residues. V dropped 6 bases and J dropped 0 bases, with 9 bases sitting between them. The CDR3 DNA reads TGCGCCAGCAGACCCCCCGGCTCCTACGAGCAGTACTTC. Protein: CASRPPGSYEQYF.

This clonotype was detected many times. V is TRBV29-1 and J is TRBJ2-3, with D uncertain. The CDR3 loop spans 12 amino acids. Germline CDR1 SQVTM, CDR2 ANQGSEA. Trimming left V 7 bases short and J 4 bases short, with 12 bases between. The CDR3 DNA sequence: TGCAGCGAGGTGGCTCTATCAGATACGCAGTATTTT. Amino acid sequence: CSEVALSDTQYF.

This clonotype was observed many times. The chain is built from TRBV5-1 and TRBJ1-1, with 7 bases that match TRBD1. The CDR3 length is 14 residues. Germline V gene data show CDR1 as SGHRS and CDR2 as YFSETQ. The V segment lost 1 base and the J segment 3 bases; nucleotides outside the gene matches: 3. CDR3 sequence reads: CASSLSGTDTEAFF. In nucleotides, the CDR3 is TGCGCCAGCAGCTTGTCCGGGACAGACACTGAAGCTTTCTTT.

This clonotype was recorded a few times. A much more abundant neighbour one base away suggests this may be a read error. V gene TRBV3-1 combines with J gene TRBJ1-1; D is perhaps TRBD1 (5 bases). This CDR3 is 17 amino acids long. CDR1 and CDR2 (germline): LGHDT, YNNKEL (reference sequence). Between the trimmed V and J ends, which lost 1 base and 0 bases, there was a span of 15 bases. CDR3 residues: CASSQGVTGLMNTEAFF. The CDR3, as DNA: TGTGCCAGCAGCCAAGGTGTTACAGGACTTATGAACACTGAAGCTTTCTTT.

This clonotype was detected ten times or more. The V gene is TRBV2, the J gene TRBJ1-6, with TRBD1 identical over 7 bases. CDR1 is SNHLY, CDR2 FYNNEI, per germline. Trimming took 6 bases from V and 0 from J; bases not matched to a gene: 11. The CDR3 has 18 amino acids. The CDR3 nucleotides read TGTGCCAGCAGCGAACGGGACAGCAGGAGCTCCTATAATTCACCCCTCCACTTT. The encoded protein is CASSERDSRSSYNSPLHF.

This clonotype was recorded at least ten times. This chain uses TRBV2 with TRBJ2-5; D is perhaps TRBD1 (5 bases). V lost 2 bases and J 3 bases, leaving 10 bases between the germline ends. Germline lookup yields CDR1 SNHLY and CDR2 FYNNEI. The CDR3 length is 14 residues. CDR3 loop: CASSESQGKETQYF. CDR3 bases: TGTGCCAGCAGTGAAAGTCAGGGAAAAGAGACCCAGTACTTC.

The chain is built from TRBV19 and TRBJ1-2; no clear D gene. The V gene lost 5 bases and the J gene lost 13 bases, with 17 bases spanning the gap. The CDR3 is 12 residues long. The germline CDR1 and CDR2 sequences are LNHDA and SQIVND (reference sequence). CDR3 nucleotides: TGTGCCAGTAGTTTTCCCGGCGGGCGTTTCACCTTC. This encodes CASSFPGGRFTF.

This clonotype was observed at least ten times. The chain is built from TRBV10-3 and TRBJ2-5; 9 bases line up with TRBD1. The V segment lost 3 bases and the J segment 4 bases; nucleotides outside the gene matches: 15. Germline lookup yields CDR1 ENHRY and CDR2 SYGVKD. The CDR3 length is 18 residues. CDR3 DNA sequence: TGTGCCATCAGTGACATCGTAGCCGGGACAGGGATTCGAGAGACCCAGTACTTC. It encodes CAISDIVAGTGIRETQYF.